These 13 T cell receptor beta chains share one sample of origin, sequenced in a study of CD8+ T cells in alopecia areata. Once RNA had been extracted, it was reverse transcribed into cDNA to act as the sequencing template. Profiled with immunoSEQ multiplex PCR; TCRdb holds only in-frame clones, not every one. This table holds some 120,000 clones, roughly 50% found once. Specified treatment: oral pan-JAK inhibitor, 5-10 mg twice daily. Material: CD8+ T cells sorted from blood, obtained at week 24, from a patient treated with tofacitinib. These receptors all stem from a human donor with alopecia areata.

This chain uses TRBV6-5 with TRBJ1-1; the D gene is possibly TRBD1 (6 bases). Trimming took 2 bases from V and 5 from J, leaving 15 bases between them. The CDR3 runs to 15 residues. Germline V gene data show CDR1 as MNHEY and CDR2 as SVGAGI. The CDR3 loop reads CASSYEGGRSTEAFF. The CDR3 coding sequence is TGTGCCAGCAGTTACGAGGGGGGACGAAGTACTGAAGCTTTCTTT.

A few counts support this clone. The V and J genes are TRBV27 and TRBJ2-1; D unresolved. V gave up 2 bases and J gave up 6 bases, with 8 bases separating them. The CDR3 is 13 amino acids. Looked up from germline, CDR1 is MNHEY and CDR2 is SMNVEV (reference sequence). The CDR3 nucleotides are TGTGCCAGCAGTTTACCAGAAACCAATGAGCAGTTCTTC. It encodes CASSLPETNEQFF.

This clone was detected only a few times. The J gene is TRBJ1-5, the V gene TRBV7-9; D uncertain. V was pared by 4 bases and J by 6 bases, with 7 bases between. The length of the CDR3 is 12 residues. CDR1 and CDR2 (germline): SEHNR, FQNEAQ (reference sequence). CDR3 in amino acids: CASSSPSQPQHF. CDR3 bases: TGTGCCAGCAGCTCCCCATCTCAGCCCCAGCATTTT.

Written as DNA, the CDR3 is TGTGCCAGCAGCTTAGATCTTAGCGGGGTTGAAGATACGCAGTATTTT. As protein: CASSLDLSGVEDTQYF. This chain uses TRBV7-2 with TRBJ2-3; 8 positions match TRBD2. Per the germline V gene, CDR1 is SGHTA and CDR2 is FQGNSA. V dropped 1 base and J dropped 5; count of bases not matched to a gene: 8. CDR3 size: 16 residues.

This clone was found once. The chain combines TRBV4-2 with TRBJ1-2, with TRBD1 identical over 7 bases. With V trimmed by 2 bases and J by 8 bases, 8 bases remained unmatched. This CDR3 region has 14 residues. Germline CDR1 reads LGHNA; CDR2 reads YNFKEQ. The CDR3 bases are TGTGCCAGCAGCCAAAGGGACAGCCTGGACGGCTACACCTTC. It codes for CASSQRDSLDGYTF.

The V call is TRBV9, the J call TRBJ2-7; 8 bases fit TRBD1. Germline CDR1 reads SGDLS; CDR2 reads YYNGEE. The CDR3 contains 14 residues. Unmatched junction bases numbered 5, after V lost 0 bases and J lost 6 bases. As DNA, the CDR3 is TGTGCCAGCAGCGTAGCCCACAGGGGGGCCGAGCAGTACTTC. Translation gives CASSVAHRGAEQYF. Drawing the rest from reference TRBV9 and TRBJ2-7, the complete variable domain is DSGVTQTPKHLITATGQRVTLRCSPRSGDLSVYWYQQSLDQGLQFLIQYYNGEERAKGNILERFSAQQFPDLHSELNLSSLELGDSALYFCASSVAHRGAEQYFGPGTRLTVT.

The V gene is TRBV4-2, the J gene TRBJ2-1; 8 positions match TRBD1. This CDR3 region has 16 residues. The ends lost 0 bases at V and 5 bases at J; junction bases unmatched: 6. CDR1 and CDR2 from the germline V gene are LGHNA and YNFKEQ. CDR3 residues: CASSQEDRTGNNEQFF. Here the CDR3 DNA reads TGTGCCAGCAGCCAAGAAGACCGGACAGGGAACAATGAGCAGTTCTTC.

The CDR3 region has the DNA TGTGCCATCAGTGAGTCGCTCAGCACAGATACGCAGTATTTT. It specifies CAISESLSTDTQYF. This rearrangement joins TRBV10-3 to TRBJ2-3; D gene ambiguous. The CDR3 sequence is 14 residues long. The germline CDR1 and CDR2 sequences are ENHRY and SYGVKD. V shed 0 bases and J shed 0 bases, with 4 bases lying between them.

There are many counts of this clone. V usage is TRBV5-1 and J usage is TRBJ2-1; TRBD1 aligns across 7 bases. CDR1 is SGHRS, CDR2 YFSETQ, per germline. The CDR3 is 15 residues long. With 1 base clipped from V and 1 base from J, the junction kept 2 bases outside the gene matches. This CDR3 is CASSLPGGSYNEQFF. CDR3 DNA sequence: TGCGCCAGCAGCTTGCCAGGGGGATCCTACAATGAGCAGTTCTTC.

V and J are TRBV9 and TRBJ2-2, with 7 bases matching TRBD2. CDR3 size: 14 residues. J was trimmed by 1 base and V by 5 bases; bases with no gene match: 2. Looked up from germline, CDR1 is SGDLS and CDR2 is YYNGEE. The CDR3 nucleotides are TGTGCCAGCAGGGCTAGCGGGAACACCGGGGAGCTGTTTTTT. It yields the protein CASRASGNTGELFF.

The chain is built from TRBV30 and TRBJ1-1; 9 nucleotides agree with TRBD1. The CDR3 has 14 residues. CDR1 and CDR2 (germline): GTSNPN, SVGIG (reference sequence). J was trimmed by 1 base and V by 3 bases; bases with no gene match: 3. The CDR3 bases are TGTGCCTGGAGAGGACAGGGGACGAACACTGAAGCTTTCTTT. It is translated as CAWRGQGTNTEAFF.

The rearrangement uses TRBV19 and TRBJ2-7; TRBD1 matches at 8 bases. V trimming: 3 bases; J trimming: 5 bases; junction bases outside the gene matches: 0. The CDR3 spans 12 residues. Per germline, CDR1 LNHDA and CDR2 SQIVND (reference sequence). The CDR3, as DNA: TGTGCCAGTAGTATGGGACAGGACGAGCAGTACTTC. It encodes CASSMGQDEQYF.

This clone was recorded a few times. The chain carries TRBV27 and TRBJ1-2, with 9 nucleotides matching TRBD1. The V gene end was trimmed by 6 bases and the J gene end by 6 bases; junction bases not matched to a gene: 20. Per the germline V gene, CDR1 is MNHEY and CDR2 is SMNVEV (reference sequence). This CDR3 spans 18 amino acids. The CDR3 loop is CASRIYPLTGGALDGYTF. The CDR3, as DNA: TGTGCCAGCAGGATCTATCCTCTCACAGGGGGCGCCCTCGATGGCTACACCTTC.